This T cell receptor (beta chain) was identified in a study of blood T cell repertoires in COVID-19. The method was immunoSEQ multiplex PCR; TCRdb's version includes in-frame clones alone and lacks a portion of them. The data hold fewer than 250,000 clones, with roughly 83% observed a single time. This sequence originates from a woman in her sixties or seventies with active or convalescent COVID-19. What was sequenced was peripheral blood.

Written as DNA, the CDR3 is TGCGCCAGCAGCGTCGGGACAGCCAACTATGGCTACACCTTC. This encodes CASSVGTANYGYTF. The rearrangement links TRBV5-1 to TRBJ1-2; 7 bases agree with TRBD1. This CDR3 has 14 residues. Looked up from germline, CDR1 is SGHRS and CDR2 is YFSETQ. Trimming cost V 4 bases and J 2 bases; bases outside gene matches: 5.